Each of the 22 T cell receptor beta chains below was sequenced from the same sample in a study of CD8+ T cells in alopecia areata. RNA extraction and reverse transcription yielded cDNA as sequencing template. Data came from immunoSEQ multiplex PCR; TCRdb stores just in-frame clones and leaves some out. Of about 69,000 clones in the sample, approximately 60% were seen once. Here the sequenced sample was CD8+ T cells sorted from blood, taken at week 0. All receptors derive from a human donor with alopecia areata.

A single count supports this clone. The rearrangement uses TRBV9 and TRBJ1-2; D possibly corresponds to TRBD1 (5 bases). V lost 3 bases, J lost 7 bases, and 22 bases lay in between. This CDR3 is built from 16 residues. In germline, CDR1 is SGDLS, CDR2 YYNGEE. The CDR3, as DNA: TGTGCCAGCAGCGGGGTTCTAAGTGGGGCGGCGGTTGGCTACACCTTC. Translating gives CASSGVLSGAAVGYTF.

Only a few counts were recorded for this clone. This sequence joins TRBV6-5 and TRBJ1-5, with TRBD1 as a possible D gene (6 bases). The CDR3 has 15 amino acids. Deletions cut 6 bases from V and 0 bases from J, with 12 bases between. CDR1 is MNHEY and CDR2 is SVGAGI in the germline V gene. For the CDR3, the DNA is TGTGCCAGCAGCCTGACAGGTTATAGCAATCAGCCCCAGCATTTT. Residues: CASSLTGYSNQPQHF.

The chain has TRBV5-1 and TRBJ2-7, with TRBD1 identical over 7 bases. The trim removed 4 bases at V and 7 bases at J, leaving 11 bases unmatched. Germline CDR1 is SGHRS and CDR2 is YFSETQ. This CDR3 is built from 14 residues. The CDR3 sequence is CASSETTGTEEQYF. The CDR3 coding sequence is TGCGCCAGCAGCGAAACGACAGGGACGGAGGAGCAGTACTTC.

The chain links TRBV29-1 to TRBJ2-1; 7 bases fit TRBD2. Germline loops: CDR1 SQVTM, CDR2 ANQGSEA. The CDR3 consists of 15 residues. The trim removed 7 bases at V and 4 bases at J, leaving 13 bases unmatched. For the CDR3, the DNA is TGCAGCGCTGTGGGTGGCGGGAGTCTTTACAATGAGCAGTTCTTC. Its translation is CSAVGGGSLYNEQFF.

The chain links TRBV7-2 to TRBJ2-1; possibly TRBD1 or TRBD2 for D (6 bases each). V was cut by 4 bases and J by 0 bases, with 13 bases left in between. From germline, CDR1 is SGHTA and CDR2 FQGNSA. The CDR3 sequence is 16 residues long. The CDR3 DNA reads as TGTGCCAGCAGCTCAGGGGCGGGGAGCTCCTACAATGAGCAGTTCTTC. It specifies CASSSGAGSSYNEQFF.

There are a few counts of this clone. CDR3 coding DNA: TGTGCCAGTAGTTTGAGTGAGCAGTTCTTC. Translation: CASSLSEQFF. The V and J genes are TRBV19 and TRBJ2-1; D remains ambiguous. This CDR3 is built from 10 residues. Trimming stripped 5 bases from V and 9 bases from J, with 5 bases between. Germline values: CDR1 LNHDA, CDR2 SQIVND (reference sequence).

The chain joins TRBV2 to TRBJ1-2; D may be TRBD1 (5 bases). Germline CDR1 and CDR2: SNHLY and FYNNEI. The V gene lost 4 bases and the J gene lost 5 bases, with 17 bases spanning the gap. The CDR3 is 15 amino acids. CDR3 sequence reads: CASSGRTRPEYGYTF. The CDR3 DNA follows: TGTGCCAGCAGTGGACGGACAAGGCCAGAATATGGCTACACCTTC. The full variable domain, in which reference TRBV2 and TRBJ1-2 provide the parts outside the CDR3, is EPEVTQTPSHQVTQMGQEVILRCVPISNHLYFYWYRQILGQKVEFLVSFYNNEISEKSEIFDDQFSVERPDGSNFTLKIRSTKLEDSAMYFCASSGRTRPEYGYTFGSGTRLTVV.

This clone has more than one count but fewer than ten. V usage is TRBV5-6 and J usage is TRBJ2-2; 7 bases map to TRBD1. Germline V lookup: CDR1 SGHDT, CDR2 YYEEEE. The CDR3 spans 16 residues. V lost 0 bases and J lost 1; bases outside the gene matches: 3. CDR3 sequence reads: CASSLAGTVNTGELFF. CDR3 nucleotide sequence: TGTGCCAGCAGCTTGGCTGGGACAGTGAACACCGGGGAGCTGTTTTTT.

The V and J genes are TRBV6-1 and TRBJ2-3; 7 nucleotides agree with TRBD2. The CDR3 runs to 15 residues. V dropped 1 base and J dropped 4; count of bases not matched to a gene: 5. Per germline, CDR1 MNHNS and CDR2 SASEGT. The chain's CDR3 is CASSEGRLAPDTQYF. CDR3 coding DNA: TGTGCCAGCAGTGAAGGCCGACTAGCACCAGATACGCAGTATTTT.

The genes are TRBV14 and TRBJ2-1; 10 bases are a match to TRBD2. J lost 6 bases, V lost 2 bases, and 7 bases had no gene match. CDR1 and CDR2 from the germline V gene are SGHDN and FVKESK. The CDR3 runs to 16 residues. The CDR3 DNA sequence: TGTGCCAGCAGCCAATCTAGCGGGAGACTAATCAATGAGCAGTTCTTC. Translation gives CASSQSSGRLINEQFF.

This clone was observed a single time. The chain recombines TRBV7-3 with TRBJ2-3; 9 bases line up with TRBD1. The trim removed 5 bases at V and 2 bases at J, leaving 8 bases unmatched. Germline V gives CDR1 SGHTA, CDR2 FQGTGA. The CDR3 spans 16 residues. CDR3 sequence (DNA): TGTGCCAGCAGCCAAAAGGACAGGGGTGACACAGATACGCAGTATTTT. Its translation: CASSQKDRGDTDTQYF.

This chain joins TRBV27 and TRBJ2-1; no clear D gene. Germline loops: CDR1 MNHEY, CDR2 SMNVEV (reference sequence). CDR3 length equals 14 residues. V gave up 3 bases and J gave up 7 bases, with 13 bases separating them. CDR3 loop: CASSFLEARNEQFF. The CDR3 region has the DNA TGTGCCAGCAGTTTCCTAGAGGCTCGGAATGAGCAGTTCTTC.

This clone was observed a handful of times. The chain couples TRBV5-1 to TRBJ2-2; 10 bases align to TRBD1. The CDR3 extends over 14 amino acids. J lost 5 bases, V lost 7 bases, and 5 bases had no gene match. Looked up from germline, CDR1 is SGHRS and CDR2 is YFSETQ. The chain's CDR3 is CASGGTGETGELFF. In DNA form, the CDR3 reads TGCGCCAGCGGTGGGACAGGGGAGACCGGGGAGCTGTTTTTT.

The gene calls are TRBV7-9 and TRBJ2-1; D is unclear. Trimming took off 2 bases at V and 3 bases at J, with 11 bases between the two ends. The germline V gene has CDR1 SEHNR and CDR2 FQNEAQ (reference sequence). CDR3 length: 15 amino acids. The chain's CDR3 is CASSLSLGYYNEQFF. The CDR3, as DNA: TGTGCCAGCAGCTTATCGCTGGGGTACTACAATGAGCAGTTCTTC.

The V and J genes are TRBV25-1 and TRBJ1-1, with a tentative D call TRBD1 (5 bases). Trimming shortened V by 6 bases and J by 3 bases, and 14 bases separated the two germline ends. This CDR3 region has 14 residues. The V gene's germline CDR1 is MGHDK and CDR2 SYGVNS. The CDR3: CASSQGVLYTEAFF. The CDR3 DNA follows: TGTGCCAGCAGCCAGGGCGTCCTTTACACTGAAGCTTTCTTT.

The V gene is TRBV29-1, the J gene TRBJ1-1; D is unresolved. Germline lookup yields CDR1 SQVTM and CDR2 ANQGSEA. V was clipped by 4 bases and J by 2 bases, with 5 bases between them. CDR3 size: 11 residues. The CDR3 region is CSVVDNTEAFF. The CDR3 DNA reads as TGCAGCGTTGTGGATAACACTGAAGCTTTCTTT.

The chain recombines TRBV7-9 with TRBJ2-3; D possibly corresponds to TRBD1 (6 bases). V lost 6 bases, J lost 4 bases, and 17 bases lay in between. The CDR3 is 15 residues long. Germline V lookup: CDR1 SEHNR, CDR2 FQNEAQ (reference sequence). The CDR3 bases are TGTGCCAGCAGATCGGCGGGCAGGGGATCAGATACGCAGTATTTT. It specifies CASRSAGRGSDTQYF.

The CDR3 loop is CSVASSWVTQYF. The CDR3 region has the DNA TGCAGCGTTGCCAGTAGTTGGGTGACCCAGTACTTC. The chain uses TRBV29-1 and TRBJ2-5, with D uncertain. The CDR3 totals 12 residues. The germline CDR1 and CDR2 sequences are SQVTM and ANQGSEA. Trimming cost V 4 bases and J 7 bases, with 13 bases left between them.

The rearrangement joins TRBV7-2 to TRBJ1-1; 8 bases fit TRBD1. Germline V gives CDR1 SGHTA, CDR2 FQGNSA. The CDR3 spans 13 residues. Trimming at V came to 3 bases and at J to 6 bases, leaving 3 bases not matched to a gene. CDR3 sequence (DNA): TGTGCCAGCAGCTTGGGGGGACAGGCTGAAGCTTTCTTT. Translating it yields CASSLGGQAEAFF.

CDR3 bases: TGTGCCAGCAGTCGTACACTCCTCCGGGACAGCTACACCGGGGAGCTGTTTTTT. Protein product: CASSRTLLRDSYTGELFF. V gene TRBV9 combines with J gene TRBJ2-2; 7 bases agree with TRBD1. The CDR3 has 18 amino acids. Per germline, CDR1 SGDLS and CDR2 YYNGEE. V gave up 5 bases and J gave up 3 bases; unmatched junction bases: 16.

The rearrangement uses TRBV15 and TRBJ2-2, with D perhaps TRBD1 (5 bases). Germline CDR1 reads LNHNV; CDR2 reads YYDKDF (reference sequence). V was pared by 5 bases and J by 7 bases, with 26 bases between. This CDR3 region has 18 residues. CDR3 DNA sequence: TGTGCCACCAGCGTTCGAACAGGCGTCCGAGTTTCGAGCGGGGAGCTGTTTTTT. Translation gives CATSVRTGVRVSSGELFF.

The chain couples TRBV28 to TRBJ2-5; D gene unclear. The V gene lost 3 bases and the J gene lost 5 bases, with 10 bases spanning the gap. Germline assignment: CDR1 MDHEN and CDR2 SYDVKM. The CDR3 extends over 13 amino acids. In DNA form, the CDR3 reads TGTGCCAGCAGTTTCTCTAGTTACGAGACCCAGTACTTC. Translation: CASSFSSYETQYF. The full variable domain, its missing parts supplied by reference TRBV28 and TRBJ2-5, is DVKVTQSSRYLVKRTGEKVFLECVQDMDHENMFWYRQDPGLGLRLIYFSYDVKMKEKGDIPEGYSVSREKKERFSLILESASTNQTSMYLCASSFSSYETQYFGPGTRLLVL.